These 28 T cell receptor beta chains were sequenced from one sample in a study of T cell responses to AZD1222 COVID-19 vaccine. Data came from immunoSEQ multiplex PCR; TCRdb stores just in-frame clones and leaves some out. The sample consists of 100,000 to 150,000 clones, 92% of them appearing once. This sample comprised peripheral blood, obtained 28 days after the second AZD1222 dose. These TCRs come from an adult who received the AZD1222 COVID-19 vaccine.

The chain is built from TRBV7-9 and TRBJ2-2, with TRBD2 identical over 10 bases. The CDR3 spans 16 residues. J was trimmed by 4 bases and V by 0 bases; bases with no gene match: 2. Germline V gene sequence: CDR1 SEHNR, CDR2 FQNEAQ (reference sequence). In DNA, the CDR3 is TGTGCCAGCAGCTTAGCGGGACTAGCGACCACCGGGGAGCTGTTTTTT. Translating gives CASSLAGLATTGELFF.

The rearrangement joins TRBV11-3 to TRBJ1-2; TRBD1 might be the D (5 bases). The CDR3 totals 13 residues. V was pared by 5 bases and J by 4 bases, with 11 bases between. Germline-derived CDR1 and CDR2 are SGHNT and YENEEA. This CDR3 reads CASSRVTGYGYTF. CDR3 nucleotides: TGTGCCAGCAGCCGGGTCACAGGCTATGGCTACACCTTC.

The chain links TRBV9 to TRBJ2-1; 16 bases line up with TRBD2. Germline V lookup: CDR1 SGDLS, CDR2 YYNGEE. J was trimmed by 8 bases and V by 2 bases; bases with no gene match: 7. The CDR3 loop spans 17 amino acids. The CDR3 DNA reads TGTGCCAGCAGCGTCGGGGGACTAGCGGGAGGGCCACATGAGCAGTTCTTC. It translates to CASSVGGLAGGPHEQFF. Based on the CDR3 plus reference TRBV9 and TRBJ2-1, the full variable domain is DSGVTQTPKHLITATGQRVTLRCSPRSGDLSVYWYQQSLDQGLQFLIQYYNGEERAKGNILERFSAQQFPDLHSELNLSSLELGDSALYFCASSVGGLAGGPHEQFFGPGTRLTVL.

The rearrangement links TRBV19 to TRBJ1-2; no clear D gene. Deletions cut 3 bases from V and 0 bases from J, with 14 bases between. Germline V lookup: CDR1 LNHDA, CDR2 SQIVND (reference sequence). The CDR3 is 16 residues long. The CDR3 spells CASSIPSGPSNYGYTF. The CDR3 bases are TGTGCCAGTAGTATCCCCTCAGGACCATCTAACTATGGCTACACCTTC.

This clone was seen a single time. The chain has TRBV28 and TRBJ1-5, with 7 bases lining up with TRBD1. CDR3 size: 15 residues. The V gene's germline CDR1 is MDHEN and CDR2 SYDVKM. Germline trimming cut 5 bases from V and 0 bases from J; bases unmatched to any gene: 4. The CDR3 region is CASSRTGLSNQPQHF. DNA for the CDR3: TGTGCCAGCAGTCGGACAGGCCTTAGCAATCAGCCCCAGCATTTT.

With respect to this clone: Other DNA sequences in this specimen translate into the identical CDR3. The rearrangement links TRBV4-2 to TRBJ2-7, with D perhaps assigned TRBD1 or TRBD2 (5 bases each). From germline, CDR1 is LGHNA and CDR2 YNFKEQ. Trimming stripped 5 bases from V and 5 bases from J, with 13 bases between. This CDR3 is 13 amino acids long. As DNA, the CDR3 is TGTGCCAGCAGCGTCGGGGCGGGTAACGAGCAGTACTTC. It translates to CASSVGAGNEQYF.

CDR3 sequence (DNA): TGTGCCAGCAGCTTACGTGGAGCGGGGGGCTACGAGCAGTACTTC. This encodes CASSLRGAGGYEQYF. V gene TRBV7-3 combines with J gene TRBJ2-7; 9 positions match TRBD2. The CDR3 contains 15 residues. V shed 2 bases, J shed 3 bases, and the junction held 5 bases outside the gene matches. The germline V gene has CDR1 SGHTA and CDR2 FQGTGA.

This chain uses TRBV3-1 (or the pseudogene TRBV3-2) with TRBJ1-6; no clear D. This CDR3 is 12 amino acids long. With 3 bases removed from V and 10 bases from J, the gap between germline ends came to 7 bases. The germline gives CDR1 LGHDT, CDR2 YNNKEL (reference sequence). This chain's CDR3 is CASSQVGSPLHF. CDR3 DNA: TGTGCCAGCAGCCAGGTAGGGTCACCCCTCCACTTT.

The CDR3 region has the DNA TGTGCCAGCAGTTACTGGGACAATTCTAACACTGAAGCTTTCTTT. Protein: CASSYWDNSNTEAFF. The gene calls are TRBV6-5 and TRBJ1-1; D may be TRBD1 (6 bases). The V gene's germline CDR1 is MNHEY and CDR2 SVGAGI. The V end lost 1 base, the J end lost 2 bases, and 11 bases lay between the germline ends. The CDR3 sequence is 15 residues long.

Concerning this clone itself: One end of the junction does not line up with germline, which may come from a read error. The chain joins TRBV7-2 to TRBJ2-1; D may match TRBD1 or TRBD2 (6 bases each). Germline V lookup: CDR1 SGHTA, CDR2 FQGNSA. The CDR3 sequence is 13 residues long. DNA of the CDR3: TGTGCCAGCAGATTAGGGGGGTACAATGAGCAGTTCTTC. This codes for CASRLGGYNEQFF.

The chain couples TRBV5-1 to TRBJ2-5; TRBD2 might be the D (5 bases). The V and J ends lost 4 bases and 3 bases respectively, with 16 bases between them. Germline assignment: CDR1 SGHRS and CDR2 YFSETQ. This CDR3 is built from 15 residues. Here the CDR3 DNA reads TGCGCCAGCAGCACCTCAACCGGACTCAAAGAGACCCAGTACTTC. Amino acid sequence: CASSTSTGLKETQYF.

Details on this clone: The sample carries other DNA sequences with the same CDR3. This chain links TRBV6-6 with TRBJ1-1; no clear D gene. The V and J ends lost 2 bases and 2 bases respectively, with 3 bases between them. CDR3 length: 12 amino acids. Germline V gene lookup returns CDR1 MNHNY and CDR2 SVGAGI (reference sequence). The CDR3 nucleotides are TGTGCCAGCAGTTACCCCAACACTGAAGCTTTCTTT. This encodes CASSYPNTEAFF.

The chain employs TRBV9 and TRBJ1-3; 9 nucleotides match TRBD1. J was trimmed by 0 bases and V by 4 bases; bases with no gene match: 11. The CDR3 sequence is 18 residues long. Germline CDR1 is SGDLS and CDR2 is YYNGEE. The CDR3 is CASSNNRGLGLSGNTIYF. CDR3 DNA: TGTGCCAGCAGCAACAACAGGGGGCTCGGGCTCTCTGGAAACACCATATATTTT. Together with reference TRBV9 and TRBJ1-3, the CDR3 gives the full variable domain: DSGVTQTPKHLITATGQRVTLRCSPRSGDLSVYWYQQSLDQGLQFLIQYYNGEERAKGNILERFSAQQFPDLHSELNLSSLELGDSALYFCASSNNRGLGLSGNTIYFGEGSWLTVV.

The chain carries TRBV6-2 or TRBV6-3 and TRBJ2-7; 9 bases match TRBD1. Germline CDR1 is MNHEY and CDR2 is SVGEGT. The CDR3 runs 16 residues. Trimming took 3 bases from V and 1 from J; bases not matched to a gene: 7. The CDR3 DNA reads TGTGCCAGCAGTTATTCCGTGGACAGGGGTTCCTACGAGCAGTACTTC. Its protein is CASSYSVDRGSYEQYF.

This clone was detected only a few times. The rearrangement joins TRBV25-1 to TRBJ1-1, with D tentatively TRBD1 (6 bases). CDR1 is MGHDK, CDR2 SYGVNS, per germline. The CDR3 sequence is 11 residues long. Trimming took off 6 bases at V and 7 bases at J, with 9 bases between the two ends. CDR3 protein: CASRNRVEAFF. The CDR3 DNA is TGTGCCAGCAGGAACAGGGTTGAAGCTTTCTTT.

The chain employs TRBV27 and TRBJ2-3, with 14 bases lining up with TRBD2. This CDR3 has 15 amino acids. Germline assignment: CDR1 MNHEY and CDR2 SMNVEV (reference sequence). Germline trimming cut 5 bases from V and 6 bases from J; bases unmatched to any gene: 4. The CDR3 region has the DNA TGTGCCAGCAGTCCCGGGACTAGCGGGGGTGATACGCAGTATTTT. This translates into CASSPGTSGGDTQYF.

The chain has TRBV6-6 and TRBJ1-4, with no clear D. The CDR3 runs to 12 residues. Trimming removed 0 bases at V and 8 bases at J, with 4 bases between. Germline V gene lookup returns CDR1 MNHNY and CDR2 SVGAGI (reference sequence). The CDR3 sequence is CASSYSGEKLFF. CDR3 in DNA: TGTGCCAGCAGTTACTCGGGCGAAAAACTGTTTTTT.

This rearrangement joins TRBV7-2 to TRBJ2-4; the match to TRBD1 covers 7 bases. The CDR3 consists of 13 residues. Looked up from germline, CDR1 is SGHTA and CDR2 is FQGNSA. V shed 5 bases and J 10 bases; nucleotides not matched to a gene: 8. The CDR3 region has the DNA TGTGCCAGCAGCCCACAGACAGGGCAGATTCAGTACTTC. Its translation is CASSPQTGQIQYF.

This sequence joins TRBV19 and TRBJ1-4; D call uncertain. The CDR3 is 15 residues long. V was clipped by 5 bases and J by 0 bases, with 10 bases between them. Looked up from germline, CDR1 is LNHDA and CDR2 is SQIVND (reference sequence). CDR3: CASSVRPATNEKLFF. Here the CDR3 DNA reads TGTGCCAGTAGTGTTAGACCCGCAACTAATGAAAAACTGTTTTTT.

The chain uses TRBV4-3 and TRBJ2-5; D uncertain. The germline V gene encodes CDR1 LGHNA and CDR2 YSLEER. CDR3 length: 14 amino acids. Trimming cost V 0 bases and J 5 bases, with 10 bases left between them. The CDR3 DNA follows: TGCGCCAGCAGCCAAGATTTGGGATCGGAGACCCAGTACTTC. It translates to CASSQDLGSETQYF.

This rearrangement joins TRBV2 to TRBJ2-2; TRBD2 agrees at 10 bases. The CDR3 totals 16 residues. Trimming removed 4 bases from V and 6 bases from J; junction bases left unmatched: 8. Germline lookup yields CDR1 SNHLY and CDR2 FYNNEI. The CDR3 DNA follows: TGTGCCAGCAGTGGGGCTAGCGGGGGCTCGGCCGGGGAGCTGTTTTTT. Translated: CASSGASGGSAGELFF.

CDR3: CASRGSSGKNTGELFF. CDR3 nucleotides: TGTGCCAGCAGGGGGTCTAGCGGGAAGAACACCGGGGAGCTGTTTTTT. V gene TRBV27 combines with J gene TRBJ2-2, with 9 positions matching TRBD2. With 6 bases clipped from V and 1 base from J, the junction kept 6 bases outside the gene matches. There are 16 residues in the CDR3. In germline, CDR1 is MNHEY, CDR2 SMNVEV (reference sequence).

V and J are TRBV6-5 and TRBJ2-1, with TRBD1 identical over 7 bases. CDR1 MNHEY and CDR2 SVGAGI come from the germline V gene. CDR3 length: 15 amino acids. J gave up 5 bases and V 0 bases, and 4 bases lay outside the gene matches. CDR3 region: CASSYSSGGNNEQFF. The CDR3 DNA reads TGTGCCAGCAGTTACTCCTCAGGGGGAAACAATGAGCAGTTCTTC.

This chain connects TRBV5-1 to TRBJ1-6; 7 bases map to TRBD1. This CDR3 is built from 15 residues. The V segment lost 0 bases and the J segment 8 bases; nucleotides outside the gene matches: 5. Germline-derived CDR1 and CDR2 are SGHRS and YFSETQ. CDR3 protein: CASSLEGGKDSPLHF. CDR3 sequence (DNA): TGCGCCAGCAGCTTGGAAGGGGGCAAGGATTCACCCCTCCACTTT. The whole variable domain, filled in from reference TRBV5-1 and TRBJ1-6, reads KAGVTQTPRYLIKTRGQQVTLSCSPISGHRSVSWYQQTPGQGLQFLFEYFSETQRNKGNFPGRFSGRQFSNSRSEMNVSTLELGDSALYLCASSLEGGKDSPLHFGNGTRLTVT.

In nucleotides, the CDR3 is TGTGCCTGGAAACTTACAGGCTTTGGAATCAACGTCCTGACTTTC. Encoded protein: CAWKLTGFGINVLTF. This rearrangement joins TRBV30 to TRBJ2-6; maybe TRBD1 (5 bases). CDR1 GTSNPN and CDR2 SVGIG come from the germline V gene (reference sequence). V was shortened by 4 bases and J by 9 bases, with 19 bases between the two germline ends. The CDR3 consists of 15 residues.

The V and J genes are TRBV27 and TRBJ2-5, with TRBD1 as a possible D gene (6 bases). Germline CDR1 is MNHEY and CDR2 is SMNVEV (reference sequence). The CDR3 spans 14 residues. Trimming left V 0 bases short and J 4 bases short, with 9 bases between. CDR3 coding DNA: TGTGCCAGCAGTTTATCGGGCAGGGGAGAGACCCAGTACTTC. Amino acid sequence: CASSLSGRGETQYF.

This chain connects TRBV27 to TRBJ1-2; D is unresolved. V lost 6 bases and J 5 bases, leaving 13 bases between the germline ends. CDR1 and CDR2 (germline): MNHEY, SMNVEV (reference sequence). This CDR3 region has 13 residues. The CDR3 reads CASSPLLGYGYTF. CDR3 sequence (DNA): TGTGCCAGCAGCCCGCTCCTGGGGTATGGCTACACCTTC.

The V call is TRBV6-6, the J call TRBJ2-7, with D unresolved. The CDR3 covers 14 residues. V gave up 6 bases and J gave up 0 bases, with 12 bases separating them. Germline assignment: CDR1 MNHNY and CDR2 SVGAGI (reference sequence). CDR3: CASSDAARSYEQYF. DNA of the CDR3: TGTGCCAGCAGCGACGCAGCCCGCTCCTACGAGCAGTACTTC.